Listed here are 29 T cell receptor beta chains from one sample, sequenced in a study of blood T cell repertoires in COVID-19. Assay used: immunoSEQ multiplex PCR; TCRdb lists only in-frame clones, some missing. The sample includes around 56,000 clones, approximately 89% of them seen just once. The sequencing sample was made of peripheral blood. These receptors originate from a man in his 60s with active or convalescent COVID-19.

The CDR3 nucleotides read TGTGCCAGTAGTTCCCTACGCGGAGGGACTAATGAAAAACTGTTTTTT. This codes for CASSSLRGGTNEKLFF. J is TRBJ1-4 and V is TRBV19; D gene uncertain. The CDR3 extends over 16 amino acids. The ends were cut back, 5 bases at V and 2 bases at J, with 15 bases in the middle. Germline V gene sequence: CDR1 LNHDA, CDR2 SQIVND (reference sequence).

This clone was seen a single time. The chain is built from TRBV18 and TRBJ1-1; the D gene is possibly TRBD1 (6 bases). V gave up 6 bases and J gave up 4 bases, with 18 bases separating them. The length of the CDR3 is 15 residues. Germline CDR1 KGHSH, CDR2 LQKENI. CDR3 in DNA: TGTGCCAGCTCTCCAACACAGGGTTCGGGCACTGAAGCTTTCTTT. It is translated as CASSPTQGSGTEAFF.

The chain is built from TRBV25-1 and TRBJ2-5; D is possibly TRBD1 (6 bases). The V gene's germline CDR1 is MGHDK and CDR2 SYGVNS. Trimming removed 1 base at V and 5 bases at J, with 23 bases between. There are 18 residues in the CDR3. The CDR3 region is CASSESMGPAGERETQYF. Here the CDR3 DNA reads TGTGCCAGCAGTGAATCGATGGGCCCCGCAGGGGAGAGGGAGACCCAGTACTTC.

The chain joins TRBV19 to TRBJ2-3, with TRBD1 identical over 8 bases. The CDR3 extends over 16 amino acids. V was pared by 6 bases and J by 4 bases, with 12 bases of the junction left unmatched. Germline values: CDR1 LNHDA, CDR2 SQIVND (reference sequence). CDR3: CASRPGQGAVPDTQYF. CDR3 nucleotide sequence: TGTGCCAGTAGGCCTGGACAGGGTGCGGTACCAGATACGCAGTATTTT.

The genes are TRBV28 and TRBJ2-1; D remains unclear. V lost 6 bases, J lost 12 bases, and 15 bases lay in between. This CDR3 comprises 12 residues. Germline V CDR1 and CDR2: MDHEN, SYDVKM. CDR3 region: CASSLGERGQFF. DNA of the CDR3: TGTGCCAGCAGCCTCGGTGAGCGCGGGCAGTTCTTC.

J is TRBJ2-7 and V is TRBV5-1; TRBD1 might be the D (7 bases). There are 15 residues in the CDR3. V was clipped by 0 bases and J by 3 bases, with 13 bases between them. Germline V lookup: CDR1 SGHRS, CDR2 YFSETQ. CDR3 residues: CASSLDGGGRYEQYF. CDR3 sequence (DNA): TGCGCCAGCAGCTTGGACGGAGGGGGCCGCTACGAGCAGTACTTC.

The J gene is TRBJ1-1, the V gene TRBV18; TRBD1 agrees at 7 bases. V was pared by 5 bases and J by 3 bases, with 3 bases of the junction left unmatched. This CDR3 has 13 residues. The V gene's germline CDR1 is KGHSH and CDR2 LQKENI. The CDR3 DNA follows: TGTGCCAGCTCAAGGGGACAGTACACTGAAGCTTTCTTT. Translating it yields CASSRGQYTEAFF.

The J gene is TRBJ2-5, the V gene TRBV7-2; a weak D match, TRBD2 (5 bases). Germline-derived CDR1 and CDR2 are SGHTA and FQGNSA. The CDR3 is 15 amino acids. Between the trimmed V and J ends, which lost 5 bases and 4 bases, there was a span of 17 bases. This CDR3 reads CASSLSGGPAETQYF. DNA of the CDR3: TGTGCCAGCAGCCTTTCTGGCGGGCCGGCAGAGACCCAGTACTTC.

This clone occurred a few times. The chain recombines TRBV20-1 with TRBJ1-6, with D possibly TRBD1 on 5 matching bases. The germline CDR1 and CDR2 sequences are DFQATT and SNEGSKA (reference sequence). The CDR3 length is 14 residues. Trimming removed 3 bases at V and 7 bases at J, with 13 bases between. The CDR3 DNA reads TGCAGTGCTAGTTTTAGGGGCCCAAATTCACCCCTCCACTTT. This encodes CSASFRGPNSPLHF.

The V call is TRBV10-3, the J call TRBJ2-7, with TRBD1 matching 7 bases. Germline CDR1 ENHRY, CDR2 SYGVKD. J lost 7 bases, V lost 7 bases, and 13 bases had no gene match. The CDR3 contains 14 residues. Here the CDR3 reads CAIMVNRGSEEQYF. The CDR3 region has the DNA TGTGCCATCATGGTTAACAGGGGTTCTGAGGAGCAGTACTTC.

The chain recombines TRBV28 with TRBJ1-5, with 10 bases that match TRBD1. The CDR3 contains 16 residues. J lost 4 bases, V lost 6 bases, and 9 bases had no gene match. Germline V gives CDR1 MDHEN, CDR2 SYDVKM. The CDR3 here is CASSEPGQGLNQPQHF. The CDR3 DNA sequence: TGTGCCAGCAGCGAACCGGGACAGGGGTTGAATCAGCCCCAGCATTTT.

The chain recombines TRBV21-1 with TRBJ2-2; TRBD1 is the table's D call and was not checked against the DNA. TRBV21-1 is a recognized pseudogene. This CDR3 has 19 residues. CDR3 coding DNA: TGTGCCAGCAGCAAAAGGCGAGGACAGTTTTGCCGATACACCGGGGAGCTGTTTTTT. This translates into CASSKRRGQFCRYTGELFF.

This chain uses TRBV6-1 with TRBJ2-7; D uncertain. The CDR3 sequence is 14 residues long. Trimming cost V 1 base and J 0 bases, with 7 bases left between them. Germline CDR1 reads MNHNS; CDR2 reads SASEGT. The DNA of the CDR3 is TGTGCCAGCAGTGAAGACGGGTCCTCCTACGAGCAGTACTTC. This codes for CASSEDGSSYEQYF.

This chain joins TRBV7-2 and TRBJ2-2; D might be TRBD1 (5 bases). CDR3 length: 15 residues. With 5 bases removed from V and 2 bases from J, the gap between germline ends came to 12 bases. From germline, CDR1 is SGHTA and CDR2 FQGNSA. CDR3 in DNA: TGTGCCAGCAGCACCTTGGGGCTCAACACCGGGGAGCTGTTTTTT. Its translation: CASSTLGLNTGELFF. Combining the CDR3 with reference TRBV7-2 and TRBJ2-2 gives the whole variable domain GAGVSQSPSNKVTEKGKDVELRCDPISGHTALYWYRQSLGQGLEFLIYFQGNSAPDKSGLPSDRFSAERTGGSVSTLTIQRTQQEDSAVYLCASSTLGLNTGELFFGEGSRLTVL.

The J gene is TRBJ1-1, the V gene TRBV6-4; 7 bases match TRBD1. The CDR3 is 13 amino acids. V shed 6 bases, J shed 4 bases, and the junction held 5 bases outside the gene matches. Germline-derived CDR1 and CDR2 are MRHNA and SNTAGT. In DNA, the CDR3 is TGTGCCAGCAGCTCGACAGGGAGCACTGAAGCTTTCTTT. This gives the protein CASSSTGSTEAFF.

The rearrangement joins TRBV14 to TRBJ1-6; D gene ambiguous. CDR1 and CDR2 from the germline V gene are SGHDN and FVKESK. V was pared by 6 bases and J by 6 bases, with 18 bases between. The CDR3 loop spans 16 amino acids. CDR3 amino acids: CASSLYAGRINSPLHF. In DNA form, the CDR3 reads TGTGCCAGCAGTCTCTATGCCGGGAGAATTAATTCACCCCTCCACTTT. Complete variable domain (other parts from reference TRBV14 and TRBJ1-6): EAGVTQFPSHSVIEKGQTVTLRCDPISGHDNLYWYRRVMGKEIKFLLHFVKESKQDESGMPNNRFLAERTGGTYSTLKVQPAELEDSGVYFCASSLYAGRINSPLHFGNGTRLTVT.

The rearrangement uses TRBV7-2 and TRBJ1-5; possible D gene TRBD1, 5 bases. The germline V and J ends were trimmed by 5 bases and 2 bases, with 16 bases remaining between them. Germline CDR1 is SGHTA and CDR2 is FQGNSA. The CDR3 extends over 16 amino acids. CDR3 nucleotide sequence: TGTGCCAGCAGCGTCCAGGGTTTAGGAGGCAATCAGCCCCAGCATTTT. Translating it yields CASSVQGLGGNQPQHF.

In DNA form, the CDR3 reads TGTGCCAGCAGTGCCCAGTTACAGAGCTCCTACGAGCAGTACTTC. Residues: CASSAQLQSSYEQYF. The chain uses TRBV25-1 and TRBJ2-7; D call uncertain. CDR1 and CDR2 (germline): MGHDK, SYGVNS. The germline V and J ends were trimmed by 4 bases and 0 bases, with 13 bases remaining between them. The CDR3 has 15 amino acids.

The chain links TRBV15 to TRBJ1-5, with TRBD1 identical over 11 bases. This CDR3 is built from 16 residues. Losses at the gene ends were 5 bases for V and 6 bases for J; bases not matched to a gene: 9. Germline CDR1 LNHNV, CDR2 YYDKDF (reference sequence). The DNA for the CDR3 is TGTGCCACCAGCGTCGGGACAGGGGGTTCGCGTCAGCCCCAGCATTTT. Its protein is CATSVGTGGSRQPQHF.

The V and J genes are TRBV15 and TRBJ2-7, with 8 positions matching TRBD2. This CDR3 region has 16 residues. Germline V gives CDR1 LNHNV, CDR2 YYDKDF (reference sequence). Trimming removed 3 bases from V and 6 bases from J; junction bases left unmatched: 13. This chain's CDR3 is CATSSSPGLGASEQYF. The CDR3 region has the DNA TGTGCCACCAGCAGCTCTCCGGGACTAGGTGCCTCCGAGCAGTACTTC.

The gene calls are TRBV6-5 and TRBJ2-5; weak D call: TRBD2 (6 bases). Trimming left V 7 bases short and J 5 bases short, with 20 bases between. CDR1 and CDR2 from the germline V gene are MNHEY and SVGAGI. CDR3 length: 15 amino acids. CDR3 protein: CASTPGRGVKETQYF. CDR3 coding DNA: TGTGCCAGCACCCCGGGGCGCGGGGTGAAGGAGACCCAGTACTTC.

This chain uses TRBV5-1 with TRBJ1-3; D perhaps matches TRBD1 (5 bases). The CDR3 spans 15 residues. V gave up 4 bases and J gave up 1 base, with 12 bases separating them. CDR1 is SGHRS, CDR2 YFSETQ, per germline. CDR3 bases: TGCGCCAGCAGCGTTGGAGGGGTATCTGGAAACACCATATATTTT. It specifies CASSVGGVSGNTIYF.

The gene calls are TRBV12-3 or TRBV12-4 and TRBJ1-1; possible D gene TRBD1, 5 bases. The CDR3 runs to 13 residues. Trimming took 7 bases from V and 8 from J, leaving 17 bases between them. CDR3 bases: TGTGCCAGCACCCCACGGTCAGGGAAGGAAGCTTTCTTT. Protein product: CASTPRSGKEAFF.

V is TRBV18 and J is TRBJ2-7; 8 bases line up with TRBD1. This CDR3 has 14 amino acids. Germline-derived CDR1 and CDR2 are KGHSH and LQKENI. V was pared by 5 bases and J by 6 bases, with 9 bases of the junction left unmatched. CDR3 sequence: CASSRGQARGEQYF. The CDR3 DNA reads TGTGCCAGCTCAAGGGGACAGGCCCGGGGCGAGCAGTACTTC. Based on the CDR3 plus reference TRBV18 and TRBJ2-7, the full variable domain is NAGVMQNPRHLVRRRGQEARLRCSPMKGHSHVYWYRQLPEEGLKFMVYLQKENIIDESGMPKERFSAEFPKEGPSILRIQQVVRGDSAAYFCASSRGQARGEQYFGPGTRLTVT.

This clone was found a few times. The chain carries TRBV7-3 and TRBJ1-1; 9 nucleotides match TRBD1. V trimming: 2 bases; J trimming: 4 bases; junction bases outside the gene matches: 5. The CDR3 covers 15 residues. The germline V gene has CDR1 SGHTA and CDR2 FQGTGA. In nucleotides, the CDR3 is TGTGCCAGCAGCTTATCGGGACAGGGCATCACTGAAGCTTTCTTT. Amino acids: CASSLSGQGITEAFF.

The CDR3 DNA follows: TGTGCCAGCAGTTACTCTAGCGGGAGGATCTCCGATGAGCAGTTCTTC. Its translation is CASSYSSGRISDEQFF. The chain carries TRBV6-5 and TRBJ2-1; TRBD2 matches at 10 bases. The CDR3 totals 16 residues. Trimming cost V 0 bases and J 8 bases; bases outside gene matches: 7. Germline V gene data show CDR1 as MNHEY and CDR2 as SVGAGI.

This chain joins TRBV11-2 and TRBJ2-3; D unclear. The V gene lost 0 bases and the J gene lost 5 bases, with 12 bases spanning the gap. Germline values: CDR1 SGHAT, CDR2 FQNNGV. This CDR3 is built from 15 residues. The CDR3 protein is CASSLDGPPVDTQYF. DNA for the CDR3: TGTGCCAGCAGCTTAGATGGGCCCCCGGTAGATACGCAGTATTTT.

The chain uses TRBV4-1 and TRBJ1-2, with a possible D match to TRBD1 (5 bases). Germline V gives CDR1 MGHRA, CDR2 YSYEKL. Trimming removed 4 bases from V and 4 bases from J, with 19 bases in between. The CDR3 is 16 amino acids. CDR3 residues: CASSRTRGTEGYGYTF. In nucleotides, the CDR3 is TGCGCCAGCAGCCGAACTCGAGGGACGGAGGGCTATGGCTACACCTTC.

The chain is built from TRBV6-5 and TRBJ1-1; no clear D. This CDR3 region has 14 residues. CDR1 MNHEY and CDR2 SVGAGI come from the germline V gene. The V gene lost 6 bases and the J gene lost 1 base, with 12 bases spanning the gap. The CDR3 sequence: CASRVVGSNTEAFF. In nucleotides, the CDR3 is TGTGCCAGCAGGGTTGTGGGCTCGAACACTGAAGCTTTCTTT.